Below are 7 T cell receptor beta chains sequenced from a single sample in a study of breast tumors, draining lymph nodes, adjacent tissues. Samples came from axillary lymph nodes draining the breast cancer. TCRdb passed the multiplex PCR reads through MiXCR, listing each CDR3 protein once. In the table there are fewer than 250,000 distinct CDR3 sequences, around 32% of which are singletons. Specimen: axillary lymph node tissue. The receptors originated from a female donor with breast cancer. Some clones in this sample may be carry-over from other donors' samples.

CDR3 DNA: TGCAGTGCTAGATCCAATAGCGGGAGGAATTACAATGAGCAGTTCTTC. As protein: CSARSNSGRNYNEQFF. The chain is built from TRBV20-1 and TRBJ2-1; 10 bases are shared with TRBD2. V shed 2 bases and J 4 bases; nucleotides not matched to a gene: 8. The CDR3 is 16 residues long. Germline V gene lookup returns CDR1 DFQATT and CDR2 SNEGSKA (reference sequence).

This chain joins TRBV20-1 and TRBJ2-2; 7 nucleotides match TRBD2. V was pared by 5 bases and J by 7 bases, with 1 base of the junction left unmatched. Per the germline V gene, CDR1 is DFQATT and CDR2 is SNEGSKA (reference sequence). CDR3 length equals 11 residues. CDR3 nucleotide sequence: TGCAGTGCTTGGACTAGCGGGGAGCTGTTTTTT. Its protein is CSAWTSGELFF.

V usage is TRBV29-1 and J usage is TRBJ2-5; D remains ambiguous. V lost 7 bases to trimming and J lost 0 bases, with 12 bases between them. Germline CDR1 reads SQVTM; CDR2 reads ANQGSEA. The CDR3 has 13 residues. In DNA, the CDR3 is TGCAGCGCCCACGCCCGGGACCAAGAGACCCAGTACTTC. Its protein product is CSAHARDQETQYF.

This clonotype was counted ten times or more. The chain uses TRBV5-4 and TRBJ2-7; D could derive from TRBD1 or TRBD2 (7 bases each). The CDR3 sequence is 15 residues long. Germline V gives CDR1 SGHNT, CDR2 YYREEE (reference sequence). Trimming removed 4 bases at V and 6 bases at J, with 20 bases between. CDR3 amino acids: CASSAKTGRASEQYF. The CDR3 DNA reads TGTGCCAGCAGCGCCAAGACAGGGAGGGCATCCGAGCAGTACTTC.

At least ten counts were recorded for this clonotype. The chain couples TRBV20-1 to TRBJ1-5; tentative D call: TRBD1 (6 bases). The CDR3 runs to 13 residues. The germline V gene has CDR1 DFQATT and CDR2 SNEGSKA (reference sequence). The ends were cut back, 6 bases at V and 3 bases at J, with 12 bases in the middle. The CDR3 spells CSAETGFNQPQHF. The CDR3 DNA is TGCAGTGCGGAAACAGGGTTCAATCAGCCCCAGCATTTT.

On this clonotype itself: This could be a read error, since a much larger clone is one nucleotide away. The DNA of the CDR3 is TGTGCCAGCAGCCACCAACGGGCGGGAGTGGAGGCAGATACGCAGTGTTTT. Protein: CASSHQRAGVEADTQCF. The chain recombines TRBV3-1 with TRBJ2-3; 7 bases align to TRBD2. The CDR3 is 17 residues long. CDR1 is LGHDT and CDR2 is YNNKEL in the germline V gene (reference sequence).

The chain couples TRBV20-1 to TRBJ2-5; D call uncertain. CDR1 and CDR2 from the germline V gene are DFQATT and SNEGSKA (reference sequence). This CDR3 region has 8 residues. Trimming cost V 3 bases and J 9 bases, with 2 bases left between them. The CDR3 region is CSARAQYF. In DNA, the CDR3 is TGCAGTGCTAGGGCCCAGTACTTC.